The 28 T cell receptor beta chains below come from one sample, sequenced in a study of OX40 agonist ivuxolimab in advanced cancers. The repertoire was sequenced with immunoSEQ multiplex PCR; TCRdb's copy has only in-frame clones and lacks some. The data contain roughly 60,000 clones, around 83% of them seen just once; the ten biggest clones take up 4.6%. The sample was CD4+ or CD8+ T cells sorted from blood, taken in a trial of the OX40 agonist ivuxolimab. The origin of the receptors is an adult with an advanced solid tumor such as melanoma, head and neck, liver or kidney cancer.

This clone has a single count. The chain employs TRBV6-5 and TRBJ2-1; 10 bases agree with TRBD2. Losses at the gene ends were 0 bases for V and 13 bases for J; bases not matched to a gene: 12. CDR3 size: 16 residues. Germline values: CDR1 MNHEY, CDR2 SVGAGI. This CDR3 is CASSYSRATSGTSQFF. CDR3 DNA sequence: TGTGCCAGCAGTTACTCTCGAGCAACTAGCGGGACCTCCCAGTTCTTC.

The CDR3 sequence is CASSPGTSNEQFF. The CDR3 DNA reads as TGTGCCAGCAGCCCTGGGACCTCCAATGAGCAGTTCTTC. The rearrangement joins TRBV7-8 to TRBJ2-1; D assignment may be TRBD1 or TRBD2 (5 bases each). The CDR3 is made up of 13 amino acids. The V and J ends lost 5 bases and 6 bases respectively, with 11 bases between them. Germline lookup yields CDR1 SGHVS and CDR2 FQNEAQ.

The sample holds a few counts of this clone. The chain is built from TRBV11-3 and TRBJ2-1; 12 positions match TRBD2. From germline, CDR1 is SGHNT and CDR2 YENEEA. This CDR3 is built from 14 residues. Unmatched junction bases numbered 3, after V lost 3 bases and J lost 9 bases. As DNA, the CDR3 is TGTGCCAGCAGCTTCTCGGGACTAGCGGGTGAGCAGTTCTTC. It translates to CASSFSGLAGEQFF.

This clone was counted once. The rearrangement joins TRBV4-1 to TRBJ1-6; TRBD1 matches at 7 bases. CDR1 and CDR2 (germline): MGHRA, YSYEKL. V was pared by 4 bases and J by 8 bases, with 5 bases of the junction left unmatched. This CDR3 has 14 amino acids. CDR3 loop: CASSPLTGDSPLHF. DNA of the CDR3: TGCGCCAGCAGCCCCCTAACAGGGGATTCACCCCTCCACTTT.

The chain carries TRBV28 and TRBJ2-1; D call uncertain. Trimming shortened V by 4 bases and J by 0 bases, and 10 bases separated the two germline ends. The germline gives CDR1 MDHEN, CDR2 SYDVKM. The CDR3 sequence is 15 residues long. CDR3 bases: TGTGCCAGCAGTTCCATGATACTCTCCTACAATGAGCAGTTCTTC. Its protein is CASSSMILSYNEQFF. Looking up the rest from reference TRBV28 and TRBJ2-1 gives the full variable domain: DVKVTQSSRYLVKRTGEKVFLECVQDMDHENMFWYRQDPGLGLRLIYFSYDVKMKEKGDIPEGYSVSREKKERFSLILESASTNQTSMYLCASSSMILSYNEQFFGPGTRLTVL.

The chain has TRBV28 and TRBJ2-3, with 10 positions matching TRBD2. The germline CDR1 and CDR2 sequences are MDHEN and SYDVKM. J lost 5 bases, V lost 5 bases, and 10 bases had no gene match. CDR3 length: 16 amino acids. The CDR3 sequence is CASSLGASGSQDTQYF. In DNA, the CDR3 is TGTGCCAGCAGTCTAGGGGCTAGCGGGAGCCAAGATACGCAGTATTTT.

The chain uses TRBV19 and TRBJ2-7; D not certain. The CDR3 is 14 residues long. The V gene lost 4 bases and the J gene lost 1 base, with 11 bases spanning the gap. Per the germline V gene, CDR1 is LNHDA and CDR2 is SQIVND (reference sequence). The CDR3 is CASSKVALSYEQYF. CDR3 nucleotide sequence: TGTGCCAGTAGTAAGGTCGCTCTGTCCTACGAGCAGTACTTC.

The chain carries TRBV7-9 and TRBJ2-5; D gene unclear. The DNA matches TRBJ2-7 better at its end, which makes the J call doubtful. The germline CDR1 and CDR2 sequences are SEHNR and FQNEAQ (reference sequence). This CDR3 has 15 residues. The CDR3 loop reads CASSPPNPGSYEQYF. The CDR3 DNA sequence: TGTGCCAGCAGCCCACCGAACCCGGGCTCCTACGAGCAGTACTTC.

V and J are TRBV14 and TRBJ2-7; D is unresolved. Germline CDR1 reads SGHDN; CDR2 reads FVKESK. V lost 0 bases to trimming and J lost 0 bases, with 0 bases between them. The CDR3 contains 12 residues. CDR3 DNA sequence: TGTGCCAGCAGCCAAGACTCCTACGAGCAGTACTTC. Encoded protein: CASSQDSYEQYF.

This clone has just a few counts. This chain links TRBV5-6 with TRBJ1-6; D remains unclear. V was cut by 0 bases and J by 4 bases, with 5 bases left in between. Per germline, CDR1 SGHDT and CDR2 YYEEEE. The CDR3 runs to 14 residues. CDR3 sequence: CASSLVIYNSPLHF. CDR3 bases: TGTGCCAGCAGCTTGGTGATATATAATTCACCCCTCCACTTT.

CDR3: CASSLGQPNSPLHF. The CDR3 nucleotides are TGTGCCAGCAGCTTGGGACAGCCTAATTCACCCCTCCACTTT. This chain connects TRBV7-3 to TRBJ1-6; 7 bases fit TRBD1. Germline trimming cut 3 bases from V and 6 bases from J; bases unmatched to any gene: 2. The CDR3 is 14 residues long. The germline CDR1 and CDR2 sequences are SGHTA and FQGTGA. The full variable domain, its missing parts supplied by reference TRBV7-3 and TRBJ1-6, is GAGVSQTPSNKVTEKGKYVELRCDPISGHTALYWYRQSLGQGPEFLIYFQGTGAADDSGLPNDRFFAVRPEGSVSTLKIQRTERGDSAVYLCASSLGQPNSPLHFGNGTRLTVT.

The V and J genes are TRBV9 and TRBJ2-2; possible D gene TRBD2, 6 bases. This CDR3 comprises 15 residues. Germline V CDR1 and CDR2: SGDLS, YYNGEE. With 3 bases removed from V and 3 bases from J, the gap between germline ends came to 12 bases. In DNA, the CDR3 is TGTGCCAGCAGCGCCAGCGGGTATTACACCGGGGAGCTGTTTTTT. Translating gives CASSASGYYTGELFF.

Here the CDR3 DNA reads TGTGCCAGCAGTCAAAACAGGGGACCAGTTGAGACCCAGTACTTC. Protein: CASSQNRGPVETQYF. The V gene is TRBV27, the J gene TRBJ2-5, with TRBD1 identical over 7 bases. CDR3 length: 15 amino acids. V shed 5 bases, J shed 5 bases, and the junction held 11 bases outside the gene matches. Germline CDR1 is MNHEY and CDR2 is SMNVEV (reference sequence).

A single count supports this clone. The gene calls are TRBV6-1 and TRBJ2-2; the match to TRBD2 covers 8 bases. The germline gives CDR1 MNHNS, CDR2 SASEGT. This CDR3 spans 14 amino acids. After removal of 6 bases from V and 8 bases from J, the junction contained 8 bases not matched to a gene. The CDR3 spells CASSQRGISGELFF. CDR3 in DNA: TGTGCCAGCAGCCAGCGGGGGATTTCTGGGGAGCTGTTTTTT.

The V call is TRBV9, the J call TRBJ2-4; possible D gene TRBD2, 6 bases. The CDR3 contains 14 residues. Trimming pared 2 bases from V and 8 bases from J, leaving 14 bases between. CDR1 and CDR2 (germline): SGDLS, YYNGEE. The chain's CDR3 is CASSVDYGSDIQYF. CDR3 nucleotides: TGTGCCAGCAGCGTCGATTACGGGAGTGACATTCAGTACTTC.

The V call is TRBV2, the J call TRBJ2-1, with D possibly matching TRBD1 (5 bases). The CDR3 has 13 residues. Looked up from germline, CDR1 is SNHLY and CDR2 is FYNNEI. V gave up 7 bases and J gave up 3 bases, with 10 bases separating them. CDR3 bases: TGTGCCAGCACCGAAGGGGACTACAATGAGCAGTTCTTC. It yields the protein CASTEGDYNEQFF.

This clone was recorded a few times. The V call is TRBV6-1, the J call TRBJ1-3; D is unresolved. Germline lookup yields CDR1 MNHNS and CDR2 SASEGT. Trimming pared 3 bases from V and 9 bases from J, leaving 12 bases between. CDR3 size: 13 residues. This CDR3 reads CASSDLQPATIYF. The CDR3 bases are TGTGCCAGCAGTGATCTGCAGCCTGCCACCATATATTTT.

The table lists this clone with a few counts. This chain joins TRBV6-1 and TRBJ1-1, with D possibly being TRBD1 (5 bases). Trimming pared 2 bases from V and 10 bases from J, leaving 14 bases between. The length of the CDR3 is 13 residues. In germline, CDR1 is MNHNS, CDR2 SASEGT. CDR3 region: CASSERRGGRAFF. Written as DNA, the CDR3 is TGTGCCAGCAGTGAAAGGAGGGGAGGAAGAGCTTTCTTT.

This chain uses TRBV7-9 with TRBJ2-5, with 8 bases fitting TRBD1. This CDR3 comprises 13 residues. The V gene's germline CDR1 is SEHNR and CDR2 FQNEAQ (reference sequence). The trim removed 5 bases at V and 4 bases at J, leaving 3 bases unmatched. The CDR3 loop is CASSKTGVETQYF. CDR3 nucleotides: TGTGCCAGCAGCAAGACAGGGGTAGAGACCCAGTACTTC.

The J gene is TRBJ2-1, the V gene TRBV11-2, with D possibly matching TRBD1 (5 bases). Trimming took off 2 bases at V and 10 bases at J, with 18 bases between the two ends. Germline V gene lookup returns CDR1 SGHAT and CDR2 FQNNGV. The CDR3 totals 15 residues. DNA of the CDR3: TGTGCCAGCAGCTTAATAGGGGCCCGGACCGGAGAGCAGTTCTTC. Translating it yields CASSLIGARTGEQFF.

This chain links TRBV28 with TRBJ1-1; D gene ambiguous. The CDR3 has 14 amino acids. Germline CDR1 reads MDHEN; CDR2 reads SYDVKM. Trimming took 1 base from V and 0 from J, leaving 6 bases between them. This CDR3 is CASSLLGMNTEAFF. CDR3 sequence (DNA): TGTGCCAGCAGTTTATTGGGGATGAACACTGAAGCTTTCTTT.

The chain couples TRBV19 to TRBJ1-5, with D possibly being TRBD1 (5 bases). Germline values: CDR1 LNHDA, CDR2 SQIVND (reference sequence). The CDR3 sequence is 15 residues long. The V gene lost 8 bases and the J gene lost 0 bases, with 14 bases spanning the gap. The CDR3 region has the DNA TGTGCCAGTGGAACGACAGTTTATAGCAATCAGCCCCAGCATTTT. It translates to CASGTTVYSNQPQHF. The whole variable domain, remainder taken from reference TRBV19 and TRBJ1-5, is DGGITQSPKYLFRKEGQNVTLSCEQNLNHDAMYWYRQDPGQGLRLIYYSQIVNDFQKGDIAEGYSVSREKKESFPLTVTSAQKNPTAFYLCASGTTVYSNQPQHFGDGTRLSIL.

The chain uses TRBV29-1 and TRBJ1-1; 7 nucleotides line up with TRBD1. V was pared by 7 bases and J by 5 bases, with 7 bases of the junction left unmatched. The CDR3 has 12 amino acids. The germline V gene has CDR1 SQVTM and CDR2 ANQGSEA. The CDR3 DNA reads TGCAGCGGGAATACAGGGGCAACTGAAGCTTTCTTT. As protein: CSGNTGATEAFF. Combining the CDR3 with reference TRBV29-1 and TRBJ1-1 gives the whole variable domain SAVISQKPSRDICQRGTSLTIQCQVDSQVTMMFWYRQQPGQSLTLIATANQGSEATYESGFVIDKFPISRPNLTFSTLTVSNMSPEDSSIYLCSGNTGATEAFFGQGTRLTVV.

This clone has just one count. For the CDR3, the DNA is TGTGCCAGCAGTTTATTGGGGGCAGGGCGACGGCTACGCGAGCAGTACTTC. This gives the protein CASSLLGAGRRLREQYF. The rearrangement links TRBV27 to TRBJ2-7; possibly TRBD1 for D (6 bases). V lost 1 base to trimming and J lost 6 bases, with 22 bases between them. The germline CDR1 and CDR2 sequences are MNHEY and SMNVEV (reference sequence). There are 17 residues in the CDR3.

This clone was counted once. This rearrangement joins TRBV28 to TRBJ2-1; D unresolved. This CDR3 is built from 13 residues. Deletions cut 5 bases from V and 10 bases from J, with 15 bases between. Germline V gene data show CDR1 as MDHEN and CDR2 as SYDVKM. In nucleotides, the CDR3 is TGTGCCAGCAGTCACGACTGGATCAGAGAGCAGTTCTTC. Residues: CASSHDWIREQFF.

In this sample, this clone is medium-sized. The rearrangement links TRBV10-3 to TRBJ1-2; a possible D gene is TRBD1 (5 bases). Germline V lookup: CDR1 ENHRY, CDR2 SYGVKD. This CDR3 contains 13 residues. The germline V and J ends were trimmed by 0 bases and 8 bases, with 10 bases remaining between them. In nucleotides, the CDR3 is TGTGCCATCAGTGAGTCCAGGGTCAGCGGCTACACCTTC. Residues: CAISESRVSGYTF.

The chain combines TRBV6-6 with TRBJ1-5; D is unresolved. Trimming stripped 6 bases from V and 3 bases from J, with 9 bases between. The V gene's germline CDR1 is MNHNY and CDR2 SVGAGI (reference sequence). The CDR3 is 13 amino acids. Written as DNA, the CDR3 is TGTGCCAGCAGGGGGAGGGTCAATCAGCCCCAGCATTTT. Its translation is CASRGRVNQPQHF.

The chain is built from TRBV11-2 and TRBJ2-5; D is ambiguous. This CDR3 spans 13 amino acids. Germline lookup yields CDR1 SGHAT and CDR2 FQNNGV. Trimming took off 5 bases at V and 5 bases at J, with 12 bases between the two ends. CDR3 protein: CASSPPISETQYF. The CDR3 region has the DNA TGTGCCAGCAGCCCACCGATCTCGGAGACCCAGTACTTC.